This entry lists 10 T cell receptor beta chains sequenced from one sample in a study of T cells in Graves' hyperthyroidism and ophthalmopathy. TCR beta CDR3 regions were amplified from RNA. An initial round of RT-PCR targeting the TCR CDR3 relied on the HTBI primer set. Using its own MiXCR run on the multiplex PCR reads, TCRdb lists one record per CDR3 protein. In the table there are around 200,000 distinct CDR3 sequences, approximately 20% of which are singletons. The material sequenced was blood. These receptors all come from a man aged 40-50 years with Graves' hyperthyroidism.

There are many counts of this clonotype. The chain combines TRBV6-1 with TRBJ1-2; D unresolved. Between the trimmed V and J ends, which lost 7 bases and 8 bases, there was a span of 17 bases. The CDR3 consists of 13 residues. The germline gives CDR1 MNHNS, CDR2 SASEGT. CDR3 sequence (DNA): TGTGCCAGCACCGACGCGGCTTTCTCGGGCTACACCTTC. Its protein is CASTDAAFSGYTF.

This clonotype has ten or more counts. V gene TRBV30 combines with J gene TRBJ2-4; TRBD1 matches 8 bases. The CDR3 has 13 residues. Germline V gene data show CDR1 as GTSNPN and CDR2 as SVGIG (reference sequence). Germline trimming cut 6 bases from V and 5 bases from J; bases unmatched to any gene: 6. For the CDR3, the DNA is TGTGCCTGTGATGGGACAGGACAAAACATTCAGTACTTC. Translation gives CACDGTGQNIQYF.

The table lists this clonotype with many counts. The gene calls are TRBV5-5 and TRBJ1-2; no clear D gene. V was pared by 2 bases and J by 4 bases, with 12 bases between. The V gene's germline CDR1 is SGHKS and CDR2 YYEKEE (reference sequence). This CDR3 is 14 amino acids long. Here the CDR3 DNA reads TGTGCCAGCAGCTTAGGCACCTCAGCCTATGGCTACACCTTC. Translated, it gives CASSLGTSAYGYTF.

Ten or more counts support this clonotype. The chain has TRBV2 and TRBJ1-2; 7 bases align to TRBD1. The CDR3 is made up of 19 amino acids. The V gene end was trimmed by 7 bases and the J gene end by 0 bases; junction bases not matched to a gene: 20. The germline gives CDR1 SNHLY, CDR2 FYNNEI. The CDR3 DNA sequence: TGTGCCAGCACCGCCTACAGGGGCTTATCCTCCGTAACTAACTATGGCTACACCTTC. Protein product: CASTAYRGLSSVTNYGYTF.

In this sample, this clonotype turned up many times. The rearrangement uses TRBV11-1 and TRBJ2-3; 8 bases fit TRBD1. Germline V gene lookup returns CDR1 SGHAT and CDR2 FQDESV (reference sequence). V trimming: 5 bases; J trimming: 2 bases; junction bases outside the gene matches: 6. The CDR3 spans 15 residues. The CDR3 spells CASSKQGVVTDTQYF. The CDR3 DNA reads TGTGCCAGCAGCAAACAGGGGGTTGTCACAGATACGCAGTATTTT.

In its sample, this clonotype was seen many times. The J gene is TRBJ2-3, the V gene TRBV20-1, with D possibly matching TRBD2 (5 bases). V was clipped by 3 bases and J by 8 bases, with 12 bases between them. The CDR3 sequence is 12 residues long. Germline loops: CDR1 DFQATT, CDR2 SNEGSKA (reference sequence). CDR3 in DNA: TGCAGTGCTAGGCCGTCGGGGAGTACGCAGTATTTT. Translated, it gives CSARPSGSTQYF.

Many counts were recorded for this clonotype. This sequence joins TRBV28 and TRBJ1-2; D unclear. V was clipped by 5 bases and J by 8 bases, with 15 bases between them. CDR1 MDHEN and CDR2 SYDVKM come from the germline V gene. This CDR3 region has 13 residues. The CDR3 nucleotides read TGTGCCAGCAGTGTTAGGCAGTTTGGCGGCTACACCTTC. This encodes CASSVRQFGGYTF.

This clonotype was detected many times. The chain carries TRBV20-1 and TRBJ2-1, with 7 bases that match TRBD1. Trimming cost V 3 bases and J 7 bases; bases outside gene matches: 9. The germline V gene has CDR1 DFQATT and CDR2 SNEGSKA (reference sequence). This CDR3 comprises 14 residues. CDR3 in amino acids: CSASRGTVKNEQFF. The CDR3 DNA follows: TGCAGTGCTAGTCGTGGGACAGTCAAAAATGAGCAGTTCTTC.

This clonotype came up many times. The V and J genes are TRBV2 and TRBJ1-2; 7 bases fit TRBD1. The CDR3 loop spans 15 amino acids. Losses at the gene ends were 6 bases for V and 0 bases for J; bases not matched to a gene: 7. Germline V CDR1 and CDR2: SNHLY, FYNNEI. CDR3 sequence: CASRGGTDTNYGYTF. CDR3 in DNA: TGTGCCAGCAGGGGAGGGACAGACACTAACTATGGCTACACCTTC.

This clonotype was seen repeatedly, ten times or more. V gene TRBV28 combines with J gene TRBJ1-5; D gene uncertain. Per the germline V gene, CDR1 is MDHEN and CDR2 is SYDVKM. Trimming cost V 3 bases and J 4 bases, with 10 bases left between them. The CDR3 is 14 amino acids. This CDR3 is CASSFPRQNQPQHF. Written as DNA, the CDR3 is TGTGCCAGCAGTTTCCCTCGGCAAAATCAGCCCCAGCATTTT.